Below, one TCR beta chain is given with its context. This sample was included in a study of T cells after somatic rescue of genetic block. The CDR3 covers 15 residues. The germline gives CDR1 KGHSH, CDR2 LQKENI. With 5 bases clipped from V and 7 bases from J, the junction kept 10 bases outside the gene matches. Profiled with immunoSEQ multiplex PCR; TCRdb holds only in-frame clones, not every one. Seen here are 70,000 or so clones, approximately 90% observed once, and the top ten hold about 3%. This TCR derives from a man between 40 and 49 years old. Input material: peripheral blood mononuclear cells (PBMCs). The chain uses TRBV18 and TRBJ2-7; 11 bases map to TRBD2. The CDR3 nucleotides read TGTGCCAGCTCAGAACTAGCGGGGGATCAGGGAGAGCAGTACTTC. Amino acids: CASSELAGDQGEQYF.